The 5 T cell receptor beta chains listed next were all sequenced from one sample in a study of CD8+ T cells in alopecia areata. The authors extracted RNA and reverse transcribed it into cDNA as the sequencing template. Produced via immunoSEQ multiplex PCR; TCRdb's table is partial and in-frame only. The table records 180,000 or so clones, almost 65% of them present only once. The specimen comprised CD4+ T cells sorted from blood, sampled at week 0. Every receptor here comes from a human donor with alopecia areata.

The V gene is TRBV7-2, the J gene TRBJ2-1, with D unclear. The CDR3 totals 13 residues. The V end was cut by 5 bases, the J end by 3 bases, with 8 bases between. Germline-derived CDR1 and CDR2 are SGHTA and FQGNSA. CDR3 in amino acids: CASSRGDYNEQFF. CDR3 in DNA: TGTGCCAGCAGCCGAGGCGACTACAATGAGCAGTTCTTC.

J is TRBJ2-7 and V is TRBV29-1; TRBD1 might be the D (6 bases). Germline values: CDR1 SQVTM, CDR2 ANQGSEA. V shed 6 bases and J shed 0 bases, with 15 bases lying between them. This CDR3 contains 14 residues. CDR3 DNA: TGCAGCGTCCTCCAAGACAGGTCCTCCTACGAGCAGTACTTC. Its translation: CSVLQDRSSYEQYF.

The rearrangement links TRBV4-3 to TRBJ2-2; tentative D call: TRBD1 (6 bases). The CDR3 contains 17 residues. The germline V gene has CDR1 LGHNA and CDR2 YSLEER. V lost 2 bases, J lost 0 bases, and 13 bases lay in between. The CDR3 here is CASSQQLRGANTGELFF. The CDR3 bases are TGCGCCAGCAGCCAACAACTCAGGGGCGCGAACACCGGGGAGCTGTTTTTT.

This clone occurred a few times. CDR3 protein: CSAHRGYEQYF. DNA for the CDR3: TGCAGTGCTCACAGGGGATACGAGCAGTACTTC. The chain has TRBV20-1 and TRBJ2-7, with 7 bases matching TRBD1. J was trimmed by 4 bases and V by 5 bases; bases with no gene match: 2. This CDR3 is 11 amino acids long. Germline CDR1 DFQATT, CDR2 SNEGSKA (reference sequence).

This clone occurred a few times. A junction boundary mismatches the germline segment, possibly from a read error. This chain connects TRBV5-1 to TRBJ2-1, with TRBD1 matching over 9 bases. Germline V gene lookup returns CDR1 SGHRS and CDR2 YFSETQ. The CDR3 consists of 14 residues. The CDR3 reads CASSSGQGNNEQFF. The DNA for the CDR3 is TGTGCCAGCAGCTCGGGACAGGGAAACAATGAGCAGTTCTTC. Full variable domain (outside the CDR3, taken from reference TRBV5-1 and TRBJ2-1): KAGVTQTPRYLIKTRGQQVTLSCSPISGHRSVSWYQQTPGQGLQFLFEYFSETQRNKGNFPGRFSGRQFSNSRSEMNVSTLELGDSALYLCASSSGQGNNEQFFGPGTRLTVL.